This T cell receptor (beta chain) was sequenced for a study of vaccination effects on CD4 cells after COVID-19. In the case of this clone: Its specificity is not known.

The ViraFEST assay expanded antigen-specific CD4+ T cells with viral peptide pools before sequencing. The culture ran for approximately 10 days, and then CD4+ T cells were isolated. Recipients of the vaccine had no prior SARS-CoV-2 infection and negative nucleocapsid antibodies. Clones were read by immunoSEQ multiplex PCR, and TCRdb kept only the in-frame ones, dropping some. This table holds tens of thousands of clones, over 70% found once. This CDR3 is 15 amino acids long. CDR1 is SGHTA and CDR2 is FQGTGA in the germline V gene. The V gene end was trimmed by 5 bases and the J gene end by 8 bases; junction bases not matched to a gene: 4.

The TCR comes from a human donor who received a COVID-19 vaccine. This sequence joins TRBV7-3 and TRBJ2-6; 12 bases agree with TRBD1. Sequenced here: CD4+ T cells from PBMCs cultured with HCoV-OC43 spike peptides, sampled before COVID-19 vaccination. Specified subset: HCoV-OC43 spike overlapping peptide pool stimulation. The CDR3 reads CASSPGTGGTNVLTF. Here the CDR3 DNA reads TGTGCCAGCAGCCCAGGGACAGGGGGCACCAACGTCCTGACTTTC.